The 29 T cell receptor beta chains below come from one sample, sequenced in a study of post-analysis software for immune sequencing data. Study outcomes and limitations: Patients had higher frequencies than controls of five TRBV segments, including TRBV5-6, TRBV5-1 and TRBV20-1.

Unique molecular identifiers were present in the TCR beta cDNA libraries. TCRdb re-called the PCR reads through MiXCR, storing one row per CDR3 protein. Altogether 380,000 or so distinct CDR3 sequences are present, roughly 35% being singletons, with the ten largest covering 13%. The antigens of these receptors remain unknown. Sequencing was performed on blood. All receptors derive from a girl aged 10-17 years with multiple sclerosis.

The V gene is TRBV6-5, the J gene TRBJ2-7, with D unclear. This CDR3 comprises 14 residues. Germline assignment: CDR1 MNHEY and CDR2 SVGAGI. Trimming removed 7 bases at V and 0 bases at J, with 13 bases between. The CDR3 region is CASTLSQSSYEQYF. Here the CDR3 DNA reads TGTGCCAGCACCCTATCGCAGTCCTCCTACGAGCAGTACTTC.

This clonotype was seen only a few times. This rearrangement joins TRBV5-1 to TRBJ1-2; perhaps TRBD1 as D (5 bases). This CDR3 comprises 15 residues. Looked up from germline, CDR1 is SGHRS and CDR2 is YFSETQ. V was shortened by 1 base and J by 8 bases, with 18 bases between the two germline ends. For the CDR3, the DNA is TGCGCCAGCAGCTTGCCGGGACGGGATAGGTCGGGCTACACCTTC. It translates to CASSLPGRDRSGYTF.

This clonotype was counted between two and nine times. The genes are TRBV12-3 or TRBV12-4 and TRBJ2-7; tentative D call: TRBD1 (6 bases). The CDR3 is 13 amino acids. Between the trimmed V and J ends, which lost 5 bases and 7 bases, there was a span of 15 bases. CDR3 region: CASSPADSREQYF. The CDR3 DNA is TGTGCCAGCAGTCCCGCGGACAGCCGGGAGCAGTACTTC.

This clonotype has more than one count but fewer than ten. The CDR3 loop reads CASYRGWGDDTEAFF. In DNA form, the CDR3 reads TGTGCCAGCTACCGAGGGTGGGGTGACGACACTGAAGCTTTCTTT. The chain combines TRBV12-3 or TRBV12-4 with TRBJ1-1; D call uncertain. V lost 8 bases to trimming and J lost 3 bases, with 19 bases between them. There are 15 residues in the CDR3.

The CDR3, as DNA: TGTGCCAGCCGCCGGGACAGGGGGGATGGCTACACCTTC. This encodes CASRRDRGDGYTF. The rearrangement links TRBV5-5 to TRBJ1-2; 11 nucleotides match TRBD1. CDR3 size: 13 residues. Trimming removed 7 bases from V and 6 bases from J; junction bases left unmatched: 5. The germline V gene has CDR1 SGHKS and CDR2 YYEKEE (reference sequence).

Ten or more counts support this clonotype. The chain joins TRBV5-1 to TRBJ2-4; D gene unclear. Germline-derived CDR1 and CDR2 are SGHRS and YFSETQ. The V and J ends lost 4 bases and 8 bases respectively, with 16 bases between them. The CDR3 loop spans 14 amino acids. The CDR3 sequence is CASSLQGDKDIQYF. The CDR3 nucleotides read TGCGCCAGCAGCCTACAAGGAGATAAGGACATTCAGTACTTC.

V gene TRBV11-2 combines with J gene TRBJ2-3; 8 bases are a match to TRBD2. The CDR3 is 14 residues long. The germline gives CDR1 SGHAT, CDR2 FQNNGV. Germline trimming cut 4 bases from V and 5 bases from J; bases unmatched to any gene: 5. The CDR3 region has the DNA TGTGCCAGCAGCTGGGGACTAGGCAGAGATACGCAGTATTTT. This codes for CASSWGLGRDTQYF. Full variable domain (rest looked up from reference TRBV11-2 and TRBJ2-3): EAGVAQSPRYKIIEKRQSVAFWCNPISGHATLYWYQQILGQGPKLLIQFQNNGVVDDSQLPKDRFSAERLKGVDSTLKIQPAKLEDSAVYLCASSWGLGRDTQYFGPGTRLTVL.

This clonotype was detected a few times. The chain recombines TRBV12-3 or TRBV12-4 with TRBJ1-1; no firm D call. Trimming left V 7 bases short and J 4 bases short, with 16 bases between. CDR3 length: 14 amino acids. This CDR3 is CASMGDESGTEAFF. The CDR3 DNA sequence: TGTGCCAGCATGGGCGACGAATCCGGCACTGAAGCTTTCTTT.

This rearrangement joins TRBV5-1 to TRBJ2-3, with D unclear. Germline CDR1 SGHRS, CDR2 YFSETQ. V was trimmed by 1 base and J by 2 bases, leaving 8 bases between them. CDR3 length equals 14 residues. The CDR3 DNA sequence: TGCGCCAGCAGCTTGTTGCTAACCACAGATACGCAGTATTTT. Amino acid sequence: CASSLLLTTDTQYF.

The chain links TRBV5-5 to TRBJ1-1, with D unresolved. The CDR3 loop spans 13 amino acids. The V gene lost 3 bases and the J gene lost 12 bases, with 18 bases spanning the gap. Germline lookup yields CDR1 SGHKS and CDR2 YYEKEE (reference sequence). The CDR3 protein is CASSSWNTGGTFF. CDR3 nucleotide sequence: TGTGCCAGCAGCTCGTGGAATACGGGAGGAACTTTCTTT.

This clonotype was counted only a few times. This chain links TRBV7-2 with TRBJ1-2; tentative D call: TRBD1 (6 bases). V lost 1 base, J lost 7 bases, and 13 bases lay in between. Germline values: CDR1 SGHTA, CDR2 FQGNSA. This CDR3 has 14 amino acids. CDR3 sequence: CASSLDRANGGYTF. The CDR3 bases are TGTGCCAGCAGCTTAGACAGGGCTAACGGTGGCTACACCTTC.

This clonotype came up a few times. The rearrangement links TRBV29-1 to TRBJ2-3; TRBD2 is a possible D gene (6 bases). Trimming took 6 bases from V and 2 from J, leaving 24 bases between them. CDR3 length: 17 amino acids. CDR1 and CDR2 (germline): SQVTM, ANQGSEA. CDR3: CSVEGPVNTLTTDTQYF. The DNA of the CDR3 is TGCAGCGTGGAGGGCCCAGTAAATACTCTTACCACAGATACGCAGTATTTT.

The rearrangement uses TRBV7-9 and TRBJ1-2; 7 bases agree with TRBD1. CDR3 length: 16 residues. V was clipped by 4 bases and J by 4 bases; unmatched bases: 12. The germline gives CDR1 SEHNR, CDR2 FQNEAQ (reference sequence). The CDR3 here is CASSWGTGAPSYGYTF. The CDR3 DNA reads TGTGCCAGCAGCTGGGGAACAGGGGCCCCGTCCTATGGCTACACCTTC.

The V and J genes are TRBV27 and TRBJ1-1; D not certain. CDR3 length equals 14 residues. Germline-derived CDR1 and CDR2 are MNHEY and SMNVEV (reference sequence). V dropped 6 bases and J dropped 5 bases, with 16 bases sitting between them. The chain's CDR3 is CASRSGPSRTEAFF. The CDR3 nucleotides read TGTGCCAGCAGGTCGGGCCCCTCGAGGACTGAAGCTTTCTTT.

A remark on this clonotype: Germline and junction disagree at one end, which may indicate a read error. The chain couples TRBV15 to TRBJ1-4, with D possibly TRBD1 on 6 matching bases. Germline CDR1 is LNHNV and CDR2 is YYDKDF (reference sequence). The CDR3 has 15 amino acids. CDR3 coding DNA: TGTGCCGTAGGGGGAGAAGAGGAGTTTAATGAAAAGCTGTTTTTT. This encodes CAVGGEEEFNEKLFF.

This clonotype was detected only a few times. The chain couples TRBV2 to TRBJ1-2, with TRBD1 as a possible D gene (5 bases). From germline, CDR1 is SNHLY and CDR2 FYNNEI. CDR3 length equals 14 residues. Trimming took off 8 bases at V and 8 bases at J, with 21 bases between the two ends. CDR3 sequence: CASREDWTYSGYTF. The CDR3, as DNA: TGTGCCAGCCGGGAGGATTGGACATACAGCGGCTACACCTTC.

This clonotype was counted a few times. The chain employs TRBV29-1 and TRBJ1-1; D is possibly TRBD1 (6 bases). The CDR3 runs to 13 residues. Trimming took off 4 bases at V and 0 bases at J, with 9 bases between the two ends. In germline, CDR1 is SQVTM, CDR2 ANQGSEA. In DNA form, the CDR3 reads TGCAGCGTTGGAACAGGGATGAACACTGAAGCTTTCTTT. Translating gives CSVGTGMNTEAFF.

This chain links TRBV9 with TRBJ2-6; no reliable D call. The germline V gene encodes CDR1 SGDLS and CDR2 YYNGEE. The CDR3 covers 17 residues. The V end lost 0 bases, the J end lost 0 bases, and 10 bases lay between the germline ends. CDR3: CASSVGGAPSGANVLTF. Here the CDR3 DNA reads TGTGCCAGCAGCGTAGGGGGTGCCCCCTCTGGGGCCAACGTCCTGACTTTC.

This clonotype came up many times. The rearrangement uses TRBV29-1 and TRBJ2-5; D is unclear. The CDR3 extends over 12 amino acids. Trimming took off 3 bases at V and 1 base at J, with 6 bases between the two ends. Germline CDR1 is SQVTM and CDR2 is ANQGSEA. The CDR3 loop is CSVDYPQETQYF. CDR3 DNA sequence: TGCAGCGTTGACTACCCCCAAGAGACCCAGTACTTC.

The sample holds a few counts of this clonotype. The V and J genes are TRBV20-1 and TRBJ1-4; 9 bases fit TRBD1. The CDR3 has 14 residues. Germline CDR1 is DFQATT and CDR2 is SNEGSKA (reference sequence). The ends lost 6 bases at V and 4 bases at J; junction bases unmatched: 6. CDR3 coding DNA: TGCAGTGCCCAACCGGGACAGGGTAATGAAAAACTGTTTTTT. Translated: CSAQPGQGNEKLFF.

The CDR3, as DNA: TGTGCCAGCAGCTCACCGACCGGACTAGCGGGCTACAATGAGCAGTTCTTC. Translated: CASSSPTGLAGYNEQFF. The rearrangement links TRBV5-4 to TRBJ2-1; 11 nucleotides match TRBD2. The CDR3 is 17 amino acids. V dropped 3 bases and J dropped 3; count of bases not matched to a gene: 8. The germline V gene encodes CDR1 SGHNT and CDR2 YYREEE (reference sequence).

This clonotype has only a few counts. V is TRBV3-1 and J is TRBJ1-4; the D is unclear. Trimming shortened V by 6 bases and J by 4 bases, and 18 bases separated the two germline ends. The CDR3 contains 16 residues. Germline V CDR1 and CDR2: LGHDT, YNNKEL (reference sequence). CDR3 amino acids: CASSVGPKSYNEKLFF. The CDR3 bases are TGTGCCAGCAGTGTGGGTCCCAAGAGTTATAATGAAAAACTGTTTTTT.

The chain couples TRBV7-2 to TRBJ2-7; unclear D gene. TRBJ2-5 matches the DNA end more closely, so the J call is doubtful. Germline CDR1 and CDR2: SGHTA and FQGNSA. CDR3 length: 12 residues. This CDR3 is CASSLRWETQYF. CDR3 DNA: TGTGCCAGCAGTCTGAGATGGGAGACCCAGTACTTC.

This clonotype was detected a few times. The chain carries TRBV12-3 or TRBV12-4 and TRBJ2-2, with D perhaps matching TRBD1 (5 bases). Trimming took 2 bases from V and 2 from J, leaving 15 bases between them. The CDR3 totals 17 residues. CDR3 sequence (DNA): TGTGCCAGCAGTTTATCTGAGCAGGGTGGAAACACCGGGGAGCTGTTTTTT. It specifies CASSLSEQGGNTGELFF.

This clonotype has just a few counts. The V call is TRBV9, the J call TRBJ1-2; 7 nucleotides match TRBD1. CDR1 is SGDLS and CDR2 is YYNGEE in the germline V gene. Losses at the gene ends were 0 bases for V and 1 base for J; bases not matched to a gene: 6. This CDR3 is built from 16 residues. CDR3 amino acids: CASSVGGTANNYGYTF. For the CDR3, the DNA is TGTGCCAGCAGCGTAGGGGGGACAGCAAATAACTATGGCTACACCTTC.

In DNA form, the CDR3 reads TGCGCCAGCAGCCACCACAGGGAGACTGAAGCTTTCTTT. Translation: CASSHHRETEAFF. The chain is built from TRBV4-3 and TRBJ1-1; D is perhaps TRBD1 (6 bases). Between the trimmed V and J ends, which lost 3 bases and 5 bases, there was a span of 10 bases. Germline CDR1 reads LGHNA; CDR2 reads YSLEER. This CDR3 contains 13 residues.

The V and J genes are TRBV6-1 and TRBJ2-2; the match to TRBD1 covers 7 bases. After removal of 8 bases from V and 3 bases from J, the junction contained 6 bases not matched to a gene. There are 14 residues in the CDR3. Germline CDR1 reads MNHNS; CDR2 reads SASEGT. The chain's CDR3 is CASRGQTDTGELFF. The CDR3 DNA is TGTGCCAGCCGGGGACAGACGGACACCGGGGAGCTGTTTTTT.

This chain joins TRBV6-6 and TRBJ2-7, with 8 nucleotides matching TRBD1. The J segment lost 3 bases and the V segment lost 6 bases, leaving 16 bases of the junction unmatched. Germline V gene data show CDR1 as MNHNY and CDR2 as SVGAGI (reference sequence). There are 17 residues in the CDR3. This chain's CDR3 is CASSQPSPTGVDYEQYF. CDR3 DNA: TGTGCCAGCAGCCAACCGTCACCGACAGGGGTCGACTACGAGCAGTACTTC.

CDR3 loop: CASSPGHSDIANYGYTF. In DNA form, the CDR3 reads TGTGCCAGCAGCCCCGGACATTCCGACATAGCTAACTATGGCTACACCTTC. This chain links TRBV4-2 with TRBJ1-2; possible D gene TRBD1, 5 bases. V lost 4 bases and J lost 0, with 18 bases in between. The CDR3 is 17 residues long. CDR1 is LGHNA, CDR2 YNFKEQ, per germline.